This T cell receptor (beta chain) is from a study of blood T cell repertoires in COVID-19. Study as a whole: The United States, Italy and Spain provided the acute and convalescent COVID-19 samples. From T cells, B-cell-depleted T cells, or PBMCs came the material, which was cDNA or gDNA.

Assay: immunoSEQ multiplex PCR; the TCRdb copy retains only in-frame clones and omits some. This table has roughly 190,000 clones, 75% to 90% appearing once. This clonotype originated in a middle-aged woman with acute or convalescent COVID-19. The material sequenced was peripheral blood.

The chain's CDR3 is CASSERQDSSYEQYF. CDR3 nucleotide sequence: TGTGCCAGCAGTGAAAGGCAGGACAGCTCCTACGAGCAGTACTTC. This rearrangement joins TRBV2 to TRBJ2-7, with D possibly matching TRBD1 (6 bases). There are 15 residues in the CDR3. Germline V lookup: CDR1 SNHLY, CDR2 FYNNEI. Trimming shortened V by 2 bases and J by 0 bases, and 11 bases separated the two germline ends. The full variable domain, completed using reference TRBV2 and TRBJ2-7, is EPEVTQTPSHQVTQMGQEVILRCVPISNHLYFYWYRQILGQKVEFLVSFYNNEISEKSEIFDDQFSVERPDGSNFTLKIRSTKLEDSAMYFCASSERQDSSYEQYFGPGTRLTVT.